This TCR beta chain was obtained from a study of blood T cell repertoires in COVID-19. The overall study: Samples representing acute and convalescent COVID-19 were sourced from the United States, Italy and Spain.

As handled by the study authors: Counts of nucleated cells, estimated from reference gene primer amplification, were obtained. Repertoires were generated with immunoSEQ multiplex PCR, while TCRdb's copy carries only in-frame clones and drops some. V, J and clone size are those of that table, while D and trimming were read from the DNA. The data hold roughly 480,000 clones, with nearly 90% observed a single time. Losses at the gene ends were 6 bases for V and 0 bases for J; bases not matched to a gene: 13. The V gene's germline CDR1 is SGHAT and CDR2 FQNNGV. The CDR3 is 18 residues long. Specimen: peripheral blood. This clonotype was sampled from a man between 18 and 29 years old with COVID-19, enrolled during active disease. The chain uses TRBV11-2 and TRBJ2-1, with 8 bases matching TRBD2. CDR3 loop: CASRSEKRERGSYNEQFF. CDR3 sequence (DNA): TGTGCCAGCAGGTCTGAGAAGCGGGAGCGGGGCTCCTACAATGAGCAGTTCTTC.